Each of the 10 T cell receptor beta chains below was sequenced from the same sample in a study of T cells expressing NK-cell markers. One entry per CDR3 protein, without DNA, is what TCRdb gives after re-calling the 5' RACE reads. The repertoire shows roughly 300,000 distinct CDR3 sequences; the top ten hold around 3.9%. The sample comprised blood T cells: a sorted CD56 or NKG2C T cell subset, CD4+ or CD8+ T cells, or bulk PBMC T cells (not recorded which). Receptors were obtained from a woman between 18 and 75 years old in good health.

The rearrangement uses TRBV3-1 and TRBJ2-3. Germline lookup yields CDR1 LGHDT and CDR2 YNNKEL (reference sequence). The CDR3 spans 13 residues. The CDR3 loop is CASSKTSQYTQYF.

This chain links TRBV2 with TRBJ2-3; without DNA, the TCRdb call of TRBD1 cannot be checked. Germline lookup yields CDR1 SNHLY and CDR2 FYNNEI. The CDR3 extends over 14 amino acids. CDR3 in amino acids: CASRRTGSTDTQYF.

J is TRBJ2-1 and V is TRBV11-2. Germline V CDR1 and CDR2: SGHAT, FQNNGV. The CDR3 covers 12 residues. This chain's CDR3 is CASSLEGFEQFF.

V is TRBV12-3 or TRBV12-4 and J is TRBJ2-2; the TCRdb D gene call, TRBD1, has no DNA to confirm it. CDR3 length equals 15 residues. This CDR3 is CASSPHPRGGGELFF.

The V gene is TRBV15, the J gene TRBJ2-4; TCRdb indicates TRBD2, and absent DNA this call remains unverified. This CDR3 contains 17 residues. Germline loops: CDR1 LNHNV, CDR2 YYDKDF (reference sequence). The CDR3 here is CATSRDHSGSLQNIQYF.

The chain uses TRBV5-4 and TRBJ2-7; absent DNA, TCRdb's TRBD2 call cannot be checked. CDR3 length: 14 amino acids. From germline, CDR1 is SGHNT and CDR2 YYREEE (reference sequence). The CDR3 sequence is CASRLGTDSYEQYF.

The gene calls are TRBV20-1 and TRBJ2-3; TCRdb's D gene call, TRBD1, goes unchecked for lack of DNA. Germline loops: CDR1 DFQATT, CDR2 SNEGSKA (reference sequence). The CDR3 has 14 amino acids. CDR3 amino acids: CSASRRLLTDTQYF.

V usage is TRBV7-2 and J usage is TRBJ1-4; TCRdb picks TRBD1, but there is no DNA to check that call. Looked up from germline, CDR1 is SGHTA and CDR2 is FQGNSA. The CDR3 is 16 amino acids. The CDR3: CASSLEGGNPSEKLFF.

V is TRBV30 and J is TRBJ2-1; TCRdb calls TRBD2, which cannot be checked without DNA. CDR1 and CDR2 (germline): GTSNPN, SVGIG (reference sequence). This CDR3 contains 12 residues. The CDR3 region is CAWGLSYNEQFF.

The V and J genes are TRBV28 and TRBJ1-6. Germline assignment: CDR1 MDHEN and CDR2 SYDVKM. The CDR3 has 15 amino acids. CDR3 residues: CASSLGGGSNSPLHF.